This entry describes one T cell receptor (beta chain). As yet, its antigen is unknown. The study recruited healthy Caucasian donors from Russia who were aged about 6 to 100. Total RNA extracted from each sample amounted to at least 6 micrograms. With a J-beta primer mix and a sample-barcoded 5' primer, a second PCR ran about 7 to 12 cycles. Using its own MiXCR run on the 5' RACE reads, TCRdb lists one record per CDR3 protein. The sample records 600,000 or so distinct CDR3 sequences, around half being singletons. This sample is drawn from a study of blood T cells in healthy people across ages. General study points: The percentage of naive T cells correlated strongly with TCR beta diversity.

The germline gives CDR1 MNHEY, CDR2 SVGEGT. With 6 bases clipped from V and 3 bases from J, the junction kept 11 bases outside the gene matches. This CDR3 comprises 17 residues. The receptor's source is a man of 80 years or more in good health. The chain is built from TRBV6-2 or TRBV6-3 and TRBJ2-6, with TRBD1 matching over 7 bases. Material: blood. In DNA form, the CDR3 reads TGTGCCAGCAGACGGACAGGAGAACTCTTTGGGGCCAACGTCCTGACTTTC. This translates into CASRRTGELFGANVLTF.